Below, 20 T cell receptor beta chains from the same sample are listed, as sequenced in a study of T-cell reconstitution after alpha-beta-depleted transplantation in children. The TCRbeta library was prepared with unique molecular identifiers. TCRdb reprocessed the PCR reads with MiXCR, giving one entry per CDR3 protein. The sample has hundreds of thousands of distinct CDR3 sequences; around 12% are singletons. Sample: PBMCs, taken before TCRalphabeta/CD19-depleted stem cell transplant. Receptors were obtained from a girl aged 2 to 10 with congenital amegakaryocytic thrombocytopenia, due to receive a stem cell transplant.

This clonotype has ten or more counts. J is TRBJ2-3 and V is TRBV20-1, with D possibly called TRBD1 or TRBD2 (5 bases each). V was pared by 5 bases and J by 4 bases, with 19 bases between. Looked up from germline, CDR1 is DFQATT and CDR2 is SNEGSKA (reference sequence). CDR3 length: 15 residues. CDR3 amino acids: CSASRDPGRSDTQYF. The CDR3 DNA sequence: TGCAGTGCTTCCCGGGACCCAGGAAGGTCAGATACGCAGTATTTT.

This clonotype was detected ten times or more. The CDR3 bases are TGTGCCACTAGCCGTGCGGGAGCACGAGAGACCCAGTACTTC. Its protein is CATSRAGARETQYF. V is TRBV6-1 and J is TRBJ2-5; 7 bases agree with TRBD2. J gave up 4 bases and V 10 bases, and 12 bases lay outside the gene matches. The CDR3 spans 14 residues. Per the germline V gene, CDR1 is MNHNS and CDR2 is SASEGT.

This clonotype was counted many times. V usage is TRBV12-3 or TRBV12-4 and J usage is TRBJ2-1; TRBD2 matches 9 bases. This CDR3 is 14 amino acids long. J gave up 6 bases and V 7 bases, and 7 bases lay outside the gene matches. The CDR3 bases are TGTGCCAGCATTAGTGGGACTAGCTTCAATGAGCAGTTCTTC. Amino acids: CASISGTSFNEQFF.

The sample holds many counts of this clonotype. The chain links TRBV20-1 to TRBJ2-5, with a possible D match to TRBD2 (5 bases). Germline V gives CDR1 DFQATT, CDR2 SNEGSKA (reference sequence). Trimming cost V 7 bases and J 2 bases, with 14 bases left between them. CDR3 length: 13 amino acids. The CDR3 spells CSVELEWQETQYF. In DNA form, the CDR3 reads TGCAGTGTAGAACTAGAATGGCAAGAGACCCAGTACTTC.

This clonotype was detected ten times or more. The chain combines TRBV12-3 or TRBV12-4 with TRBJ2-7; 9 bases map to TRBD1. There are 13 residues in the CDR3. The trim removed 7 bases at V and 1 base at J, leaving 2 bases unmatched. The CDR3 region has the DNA TGTGCCAGCAAAGGACAGGGGTCCTACGAGCAGTACTTC. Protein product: CASKGQGSYEQYF.

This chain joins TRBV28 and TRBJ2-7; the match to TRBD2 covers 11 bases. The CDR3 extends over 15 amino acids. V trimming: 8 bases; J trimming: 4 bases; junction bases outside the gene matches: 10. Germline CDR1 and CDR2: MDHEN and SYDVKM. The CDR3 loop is CASVLAGGLGYEQYF. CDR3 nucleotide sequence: TGTGCCAGCGTTCTAGCGGGAGGCTTGGGTTACGAGCAGTACTTC.

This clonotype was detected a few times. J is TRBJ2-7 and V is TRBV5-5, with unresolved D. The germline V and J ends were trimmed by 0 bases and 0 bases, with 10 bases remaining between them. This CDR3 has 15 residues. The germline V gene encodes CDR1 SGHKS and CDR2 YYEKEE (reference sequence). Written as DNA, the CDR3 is TGTGCCAGCAGCTTGGGGGTGGACGCCTCCTACGAGCAGTACTTC. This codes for CASSLGVDASYEQYF.

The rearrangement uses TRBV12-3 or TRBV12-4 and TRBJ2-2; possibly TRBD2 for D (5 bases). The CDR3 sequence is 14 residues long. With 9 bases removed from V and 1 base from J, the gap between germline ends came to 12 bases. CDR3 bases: TGTGCCAGTCTGGGAGCAGGGAACACCGGGGAGCTGTTTTTT. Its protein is CASLGAGNTGELFF.

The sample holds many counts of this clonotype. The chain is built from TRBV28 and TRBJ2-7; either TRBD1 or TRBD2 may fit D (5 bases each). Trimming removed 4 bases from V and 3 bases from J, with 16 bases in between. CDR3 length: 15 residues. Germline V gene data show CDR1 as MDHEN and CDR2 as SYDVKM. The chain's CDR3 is CASSSAAEQDYEQYF. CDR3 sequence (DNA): TGTGCCAGCAGTTCAGCGGCAGAACAGGACTACGAGCAGTACTTC.

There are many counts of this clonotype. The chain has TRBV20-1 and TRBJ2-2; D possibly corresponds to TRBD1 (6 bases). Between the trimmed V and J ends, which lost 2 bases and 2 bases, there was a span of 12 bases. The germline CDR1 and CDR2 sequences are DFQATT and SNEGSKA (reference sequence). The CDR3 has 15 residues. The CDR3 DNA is TGCAGTGCTAGAACCCGGGACAAAAACACCGGGGAGCTGTTTTTT. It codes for CSARTRDKNTGELFF.

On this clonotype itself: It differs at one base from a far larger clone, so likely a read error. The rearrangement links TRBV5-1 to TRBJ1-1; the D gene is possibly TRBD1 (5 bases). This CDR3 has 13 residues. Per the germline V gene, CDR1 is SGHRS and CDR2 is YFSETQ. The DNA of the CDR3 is TGCGCCAGCAGCTTGGACAGGAACACTGAAGTTTTCTTT. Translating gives CASSLDRNTEVFF.

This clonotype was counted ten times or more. The CDR3 DNA is TGTGCCAGCAGCCAAAGGCGCAATGAGCAGTTCTTC. Translated, it gives CASSQRRNEQFF. This chain links TRBV3-1 with TRBJ2-1; no firm D call. V was cut by 2 bases and J by 6 bases, with 5 bases left in between. In germline, CDR1 is LGHDT, CDR2 YNNKEL (reference sequence). This CDR3 contains 12 residues.

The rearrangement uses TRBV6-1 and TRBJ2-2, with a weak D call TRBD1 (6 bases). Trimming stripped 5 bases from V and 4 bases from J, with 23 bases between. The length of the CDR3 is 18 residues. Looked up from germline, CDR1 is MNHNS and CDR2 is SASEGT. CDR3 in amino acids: CASSPYLGTPGGTGELFF. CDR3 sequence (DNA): TGTGCCAGCAGTCCCTATCTCGGGACACCCGGCGGCACCGGGGAGCTGTTTTTT.

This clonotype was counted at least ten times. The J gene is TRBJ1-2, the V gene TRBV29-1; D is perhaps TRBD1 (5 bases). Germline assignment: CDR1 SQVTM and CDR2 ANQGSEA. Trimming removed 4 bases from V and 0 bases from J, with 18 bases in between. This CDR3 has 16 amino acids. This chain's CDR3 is CSVVLPGRGANYGYTF. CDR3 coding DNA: TGCAGCGTTGTTCTTCCAGGGAGGGGAGCTAACTATGGCTACACCTTC.

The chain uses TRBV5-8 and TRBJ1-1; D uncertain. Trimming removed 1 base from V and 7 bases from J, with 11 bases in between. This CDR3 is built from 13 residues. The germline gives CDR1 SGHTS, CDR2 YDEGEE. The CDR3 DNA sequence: TGTGCCAGCAGCTTGCGTAATCCAAATGAAGCTTTCTTT. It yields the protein CASSLRNPNEAFF. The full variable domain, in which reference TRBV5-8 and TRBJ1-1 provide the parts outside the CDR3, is EAGVTQSPTHLIKTRGQQATLRCSPISGHTSVYWYQQALGLGLQFLLWYDEGEERNRGNFPPRFSGRQFPNYSSELNVNALELEDSALYLCASSLRNPNEAFFGQGTRLTVV.

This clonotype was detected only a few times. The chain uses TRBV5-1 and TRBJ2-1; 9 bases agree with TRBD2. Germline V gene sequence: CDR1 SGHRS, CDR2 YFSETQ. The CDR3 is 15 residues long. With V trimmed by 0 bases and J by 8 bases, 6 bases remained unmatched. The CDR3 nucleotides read TGCGCCAGCAGCTTGGTTAGCGGGAGTTTTGATGAGCAGTTCTTC. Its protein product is CASSLVSGSFDEQFF.

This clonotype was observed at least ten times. The chain's CDR3 is CASSQRTPRGYNEQFF. CDR3 coding DNA: TGTGCCAGCAGCCAAAGGACCCCTCGTGGCTACAATGAGCAGTTCTTC. The V gene is TRBV3-1, the J gene TRBJ2-1; D uncertain. There are 16 residues in the CDR3. Germline V gene lookup returns CDR1 LGHDT and CDR2 YNNKEL (reference sequence). V lost 2 bases and J 3 bases, leaving 14 bases between the germline ends.

The DNA for the CDR3 is TGTGCCAGCAGCTTAGCGCCAAATCAGGGGATGGTCGGAGAAGCTTTCTTT. Protein: CASSLAPNQGMVGEAFF. This sequence joins TRBV7-2 and TRBJ1-1; a weak D match, TRBD1 (6 bases). The germline V gene has CDR1 SGHTA and CDR2 FQGNSA. The CDR3 loop spans 17 amino acids. V shed 0 bases and J shed 8 bases, with 22 bases lying between them.

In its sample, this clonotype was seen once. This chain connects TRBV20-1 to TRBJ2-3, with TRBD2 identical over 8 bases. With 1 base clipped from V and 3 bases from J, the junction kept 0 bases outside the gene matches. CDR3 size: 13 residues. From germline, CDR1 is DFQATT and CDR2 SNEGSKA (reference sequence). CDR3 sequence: CSARGGRTDTQYF. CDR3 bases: TGCAGTGCTAGAGGCGGGAGGACAGATACGCAGTATTTT.

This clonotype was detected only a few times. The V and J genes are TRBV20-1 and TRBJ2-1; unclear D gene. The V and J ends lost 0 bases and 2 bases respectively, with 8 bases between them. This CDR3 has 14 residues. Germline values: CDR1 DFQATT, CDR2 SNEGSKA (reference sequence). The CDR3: CSARDIQTYNEQFF. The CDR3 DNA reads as TGCAGTGCTAGAGATATCCAGACCTACAATGAGCAGTTCTTC.